The sequence of this T cell receptor (beta chain) was determined in a study of blood T cell repertoires in COVID-19. Study in general: Material from acute and convalescent COVID-19 was sourced from the United States, Italy and Spain.

Cohort placement rested on clinical history that participants reported themselves. A case of COVID-19 had been met by exposed participants within 2 weeks before study entry. Repertoires were generated with immunoSEQ multiplex PCR, while TCRdb's copy carries only in-frame clones and drops some. The top ten hold just over 0.85% of the sample, which has approximately 340,000 clones, about 89% seen once. This clone was found once. The sample comprised PBMCs or T cells enriched from blood (not recorded which). The clonotype was recovered from a woman in her thirties or forties who had been exposed to COVID-19.

In nucleotides, the CDR3 is TGCAGTGCTAGTGGGGCAGGGAGGGGCACTGAAGCTTTCTTT. Amino acids: CSASGAGRGTEAFF. The rearrangement links TRBV20-1 to TRBJ1-1, with D perhaps matching TRBD1 (5 bases). The CDR3 totals 14 residues. Germline V gene lookup returns CDR1 DFQATT and CDR2 SNEGSKA (reference sequence). The germline V and J ends were trimmed by 3 bases and 4 bases, with 15 bases remaining between them.